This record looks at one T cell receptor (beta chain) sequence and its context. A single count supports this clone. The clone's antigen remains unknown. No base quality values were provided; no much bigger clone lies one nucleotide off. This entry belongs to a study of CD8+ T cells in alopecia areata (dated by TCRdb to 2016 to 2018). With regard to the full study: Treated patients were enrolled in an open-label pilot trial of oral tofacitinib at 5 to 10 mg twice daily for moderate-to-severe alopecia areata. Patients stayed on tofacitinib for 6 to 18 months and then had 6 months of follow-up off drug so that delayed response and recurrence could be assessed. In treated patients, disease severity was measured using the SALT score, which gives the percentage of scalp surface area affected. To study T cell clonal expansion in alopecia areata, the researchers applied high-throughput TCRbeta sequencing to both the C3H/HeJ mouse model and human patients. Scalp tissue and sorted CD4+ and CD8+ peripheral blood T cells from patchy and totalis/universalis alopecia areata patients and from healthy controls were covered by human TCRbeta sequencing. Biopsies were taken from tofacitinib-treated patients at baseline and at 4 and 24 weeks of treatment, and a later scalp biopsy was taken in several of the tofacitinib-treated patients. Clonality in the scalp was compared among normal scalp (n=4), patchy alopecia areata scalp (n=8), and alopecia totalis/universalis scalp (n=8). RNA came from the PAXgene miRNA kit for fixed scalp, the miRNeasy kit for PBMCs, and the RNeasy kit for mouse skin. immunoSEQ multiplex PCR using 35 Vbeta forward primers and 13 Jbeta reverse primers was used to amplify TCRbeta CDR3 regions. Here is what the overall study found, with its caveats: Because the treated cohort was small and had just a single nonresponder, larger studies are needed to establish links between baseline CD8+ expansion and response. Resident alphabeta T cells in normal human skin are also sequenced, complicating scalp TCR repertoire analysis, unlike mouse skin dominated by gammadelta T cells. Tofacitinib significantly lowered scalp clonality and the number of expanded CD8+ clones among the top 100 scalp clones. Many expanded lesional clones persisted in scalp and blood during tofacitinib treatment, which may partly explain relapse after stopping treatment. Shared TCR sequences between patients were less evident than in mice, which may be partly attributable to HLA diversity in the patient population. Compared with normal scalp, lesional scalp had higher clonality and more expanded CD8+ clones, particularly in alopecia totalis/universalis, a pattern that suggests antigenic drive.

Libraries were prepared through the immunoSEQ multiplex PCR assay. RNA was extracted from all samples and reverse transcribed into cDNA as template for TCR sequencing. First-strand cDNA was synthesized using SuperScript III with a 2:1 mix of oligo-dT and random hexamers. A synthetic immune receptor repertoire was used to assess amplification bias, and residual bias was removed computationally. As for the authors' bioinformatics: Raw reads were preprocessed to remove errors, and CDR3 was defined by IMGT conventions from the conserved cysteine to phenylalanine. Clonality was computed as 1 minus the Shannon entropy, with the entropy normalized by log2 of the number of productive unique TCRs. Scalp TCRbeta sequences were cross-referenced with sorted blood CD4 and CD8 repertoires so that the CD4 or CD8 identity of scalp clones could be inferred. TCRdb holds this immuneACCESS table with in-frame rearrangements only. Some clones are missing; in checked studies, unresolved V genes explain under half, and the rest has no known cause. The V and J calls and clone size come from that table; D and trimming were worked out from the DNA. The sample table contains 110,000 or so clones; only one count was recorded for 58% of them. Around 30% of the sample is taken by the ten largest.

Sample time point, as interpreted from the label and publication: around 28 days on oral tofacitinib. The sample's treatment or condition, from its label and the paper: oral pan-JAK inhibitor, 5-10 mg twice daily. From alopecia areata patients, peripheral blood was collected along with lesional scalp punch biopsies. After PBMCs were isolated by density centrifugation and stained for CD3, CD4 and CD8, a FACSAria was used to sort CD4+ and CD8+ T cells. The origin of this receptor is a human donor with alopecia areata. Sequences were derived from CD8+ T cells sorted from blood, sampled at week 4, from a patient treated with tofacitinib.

The DNA is TGCAGCGTTGAATCCGCAGGGAACACTGAAGCTTTCTTT. This gives the protein CSVESAGNTEAFF. The chain is made from TRBV29-1 and TRBJ1-1; confidence is insufficient to name the D gene. Trimming costs V 2 bases and J 1 base, and their ends lie 8 bases apart. The germline V gene encodes CDR1 SQVTM and CDR2 ANQGSEA. The CDR3 holds 13 amino acids from the cysteine to the phenylalanine. Just CDR3 DNA is preserved here, 39 bases in frame from base 1.